Listed below are T cell receptor beta chains from one sample, sequenced in a study of radiation and T cells in renal cell carcinoma. Libraries were prepared by immunoSEQ multiplex PCR; TCRdb keeps only in-frame clonotypes and omits some of them. Of approximately 110,000 clones in the sample, roughly 80% were seen once. Sequenced material: blood, taken from a patient whose treatment included radiotherapy and nephrectomy. These receptors were obtained from a woman aged 60 to 75 with renal cell carcinoma. The CDR3 runs from the conserved cysteine through the conserved F or W. A D gene is named only where the DNA matches it firmly. The size of a clone is reported for some rows only, either as once, few or many, or as a class for expanded clones.

>TRBV4-3|-|TRBJ1-1|once
CASSQAPQDTEAFF
TGCGCCAGCAGCCAAGCCCCCCAGGACACTGAAGCTTTCTTT
>TRBV5-1|-|TRBJ1-1|-
CASSLDDSGVNTEAFF
TGCGCCAGCAGCTTGGACGATAGTGGGGTGAACACTGAAGCTTTCTTT
>TRBV18|-|TRBJ1-1|-
CASSPLKDTEAFF
TGTGCCAGCTCACCATTGAAGGACACTGAAGCTTTCTTT
>TRBV19|-|TRBJ2-3|-
CASTAGGGAETDTQYF
TGTGCCAGTACCGCAGGAGGGGGAGCAGAGACAGATACGCAGTATTTT
>TRBV18|-|TRBJ2-7|-
CASSLTTGDYEQYF
TGTGCCAGCTCACTTACGACCGGGGACTACGAGCAGTACTTC
>TRBV27|-|TRBJ2-5|-
CASGRRKETQYF
TGTGCCTCGGGACGGAGAAAAGAGACCCAGTACTTC
>TRBV7-9|-|TRBJ1-1|-
CASSLALTGNTEAFF
TGTGCCAGCAGCTTAGCCCTTACTGGGAACACTGAAGCTTTCTTT
>TRBV7-9|TRBD1|TRBJ1-6|-
CASSPALGTGGFSPLHF
TGTGCCAGCAGCCCAGCCCTGGGGACAGGGGGCTTTTCACCCCTCCACTTT
>TRBV7-2|-|TRBJ1-6|-
CASSLDLVNSPLHF
TGTGCCAGCAGCTTAGACTTAGTTAATTCACCCCTCCACTTT
>TRBV2|-|TRBJ2-2|-
CASSDQYRTGELFF
TGTGCCAGCAGTGATCAATACAGGACCGGGGAGCTGTTTTTT
>TRBV19|TRBD1|TRBJ2-5|few
CASSAGTGETQYF
TGTGCCAGTAGCGCCGGGACAGGGGAGACCCAGTACTTC
>TRBV5-1|TRBD1|TRBJ1-2|few
CASSPDGQGISTF
TGCGCCAGCAGCCCGGACGGACAGGGTATCAGCACCTTC
>TRBV14|TRBD1|TRBJ2-7|-
CASSEGQGGTYEQYF
TGTGCCAGCAGCGAAGGACAGGGGGGGACCTACGAGCAGTACTTC
>TRBV10-3|-|TRBJ2-7|-
CAISSGLSSSYEQYF
TGTGCCATCAGCTCCGGGTTGAGTAGCTCCTACGAGCAGTACTTC
>TRBV6-5|TRBD2|TRBJ2-7|-
CASSRGTSGSYEQYF
TGTGCCAGCAGTCGCGGGACTAGCGGGTCATACGAGCAGTACTTC
>TRBV19|-|TRBJ1-3|-
CASSLRQAGNTIYF
TGTGCCAGTAGTCTCCGACAGGCTGGAAACACCATATATTTT
>TRBV5-1|TRBD1|TRBJ2-1|-
CASSWDREVMSKFF
TGCGCCAGCAGCTGGGACAGGGAAGTAATGAGCAAGTTCTTC
>TRBV5-1|-|TRBJ2-7|-
CASSLAVRKYF
TGCGCCAGCAGCTTGGCCGTCAGGAAGTACTTC
>TRBV6-1|-|TRBJ2-3|-
CASSEQTASTDTQYF
TGTGCCAGCAGTGAACAGACAGCTAGCACAGATACGCAGTATTTT
>TRBV28|-|TRBJ2-5|once
CASSLNPRGTQYF
TGTGCCAGCAGTTTGAACCCTAGGGGGACCCAGTACTTC
>TRBV16|-|TRBJ1-1|once
CASSQGGHEAFF
TGTGCCAGCAGCCAAGGGGGACATGAAGCTTTCTTT
>TRBV11-2|-|TRBJ1-3|-
CASTQWGPHRMEDTIYF
TGTGCCAGCACTCAGTGGGGACCCCATCGGATGGAAGACACCATATATTTT
>TRBV6-1|-|TRBJ1-1|-
CASRESQGSGAFF
TGTGCCAGCAGGGAATCACAGGGTTCGGGAGCTTTCTTT
>TRBV2|TRBD1|TRBJ1-4|-
CASKLGQGDEKLFF
TGTGCCAGCAAGCTGGGACAGGGGGACGAAAAACTGTTTTTT
>TRBV5-1|-|TRBJ2-7|-
CASRVESLYEQYF
TGCGCCAGCAGAGTGGAGAGTTTATACGAGCAGTACTTC
>TRBV4-1|TRBD1|TRBJ1-6|-
CASSQARTGRPLHF
TGCGCCAGCAGCCAAGCCAGGACAGGTCGGCCCCTCCACTTT
>TRBV6-5|-|TRBJ2-3|-
CASGNGWQYF
TGTGCCAGCGGGAACGGTTGGCAGTATTTT
>TRBV11-2|-|TRBJ2-3|-
CASSLDRPSPTQYF
TGTGCCAGCAGCTTAGATCGCCCGTCCCCTACGCAGTATTTT
>TRBV9|-|TRBJ1-5|-
CASSVAGRSDQPQHF
TGTGCCAGCAGCGTAGCGGGCAGGAGCGATCAGCCCCAGCATTTT
>TRBV4-1|-|TRBJ1-5|few
CASSQDGTGWNQPQHF
TGCGCCAGCAGCCAAGATGGTACAGGGTGGAATCAGCCCCAGCATTTT
>TRBV7-2|-|TRBJ2-7|-
CASSLTVTYEQYF
TGTGCCAGCAGCTTAACAGTGACCTACGAGCAGTACTTC
>TRBV6-5|-|TRBJ2-5|-
CASFQETQYF
TGTGCCAGCTTCCAAGAGACCCAGTACTTC
>TRBV27|TRBD2|TRBJ2-3|-
CATNSGGLMGTDTQYF
TGTGCTACAAATTCGGGGGGGCTCATGGGCACAGATACGCAGTATTTT
>TRBV7-9|TRBD1|TRBJ2-1|-
CASSVGQGAYNEQFF
TGTGCCAGCAGCGTGGGACAGGGGGCTTACAATGAGCAGTTCTTC
>TRBV19|TRBD1|TRBJ1-6|few
CASSTGQGTGSPLHF
TGTGCCAGTAGTACCGGACAGGGGACCGGATCACCCCTCCACTTT
>TRBV5-1|-|TRBJ2-1|-
CASSPQGGNEQFF
TGCGCCAGCAGCCCTCAGGGAGGCAATGAGCAGTTCTTC
>TRBV14|TRBD1|TRBJ1-2|-
CASSLQGAGGYTF
TGTGCCAGCAGCCTCCAGGGGGCAGGAGGCTACACCTTC
>TRBV5-1|-|TRBJ1-2|-
CASSLDVQGQGYTF
TGCGCCAGCAGCTTGGACGTACAGGGTCAGGGCTACACCTTC
>TRBV11-2|TRBD1|TRBJ2-7|-
CASSGSGTGFDEQYF
TGTGCCAGCAGCGGATCCGGGACAGGCTTCGACGAGCAGTACTTC
>TRBV7-2|TRBD1|TRBJ2-1|once
CASSVTGTAYNEQFF
TGTGCCAGCAGCGTCACCGGGACAGCCTACAATGAGCAGTTCTTC
>TRBV6-1|TRBD2|TRBJ2-1|-
CASRESGRYNEQFF
TGTGCCAGCAGGGAAAGCGGGAGATACAATGAGCAGTTCTTC
>TRBV6-6|TRBD1|TRBJ1-5|-
CASTRDRGYNQPQHF
TGTGCCAGCACCCGGGACAGGGGGTACAATCAGCCCCAGCATTTT
>TRBV19|-|TRBJ1-5|-
CASSMVRGSNQPQHF
TGTGCCAGTAGTATGGTTCGGGGGAGCAATCAGCCCCAGCATTTT
>TRBV5-1|-|TRBJ2-3|-
CASSLVLVDTQYF
TGCGCCAGCAGCTTGGTTCTGGTAGATACGCAGTATTTT
>TRBV20-1|-|TRBJ1-1|-
CSASVNTEAFF
TGCAGTGCTAGTGTGAACACTGAAGCTTTCTTT
>TRBV15|-|TRBJ2-7|-
CATSRGWGYEQYF
TGTGCCACCAGCAGAGGGTGGGGCTACGAGCAGTACTTC
>TRBV15|-|TRBJ2-5|-
CATSNYQETQYF
TGTGCCACCAGCAACTACCAAGAGACCCAGTACTTC
>TRBV6-5|-|TRBJ1-4|-
CASNREGTREKLFF
TGTGCCAGTAACCGCGAGGGAACGAGGGAAAAACTGTTTTTT
>TRBV5-1|-|TRBJ1-1|-
CASSPGHRRPEAFF
TGCGCCAGCAGCCCGGGACACAGGCGGCCTGAAGCTTTCTTT
>TRBV11-2|-|TRBJ1-2|-
CASGPGGVYGYTF
TGTGCCAGCGGCCCCGGCGGGGTCTATGGCTACACCTTC
>TRBV12-5|TRBD1|TRBJ1-2|-
CASGPRTGDYGYTF
TGTGCTAGTGGTCCCCGGACAGGGGACTATGGCTACACCTTC
>TRBV23-1|-|TRBJ1-6|-
CASSHPKGTPSSPLHF
TGCGCCAGCAGTCACCCGAAGGGGACACCGAGCTCACCCCTCCACTTT
>TRBV28|TRBD1|TRBJ1-6|-
CASSLGQINSPLHF
TGTGCCAGCAGTTTGGGACAGATTAATTCACCCCTCCACTTT
>TRBV5-6|-|TRBJ2-5|-
CASSLSYRQETQYF
TGTGCCAGCAGCTTGAGTTACAGGCAAGAGACCCAGTACTTC
>TRBV27|-|TRBJ1-2|-
CAPQRAGTNYGYTF
TGTGCCCCACAAAGAGCGGGGACTAACTATGGCTACACCTTC
>TRBV18|-|TRBJ2-7|-
CASSPVGGAEQYF
TGTGCCAGCTCACCCGTAGGGGGGGCCGAGCAGTACTTC
>TRBV28|-|TRBJ1-5|-
CASSLMGDSNQPQHF
TGTGCCAGCAGTTTAATGGGGGATAGCAATCAGCCCCAGCATTTT